Listed below are T cell receptor beta chains from one sample, sequenced in a study of blood T cell repertoires in COVID-19. Sequencing used immunoSEQ multiplex PCR; TCRdb keeps in-frame clones, though not all of them. The profile shows hundreds of thousands of clones, roughly 90% of them singletons. Sequenced input: peripheral blood. The receptors were sampled from a woman under 40 with COVID-19, enrolled during active disease. Both conserved end residues are part of each CDR3. The order of the fields is V gene, J gene, clone size, D gene, CDR3 protein, CDR3 DNA. The D gene is left open where the match is weak. Only some rows state a clone size, as once, few, many or a class for expanded clones.

TRBV27	TRBJ2-1	.	TRBD2	CASSHLGLAGGPRNEQFF	TGTGCCAGCAGTCATCTCGGACTAGCGGGGGGGCCTCGGAATGAGCAGTTCTTC
TRBV19	TRBJ2-1	once	.	CASQKGGAGNEQFF	TGTGCCTCCCAAAAAGGGGGGGCCGGCAATGAGCAGTTCTTC
TRBV18	TRBJ2-3	.	TRBD1	CASSPRPGQGSDTQYF	TGTGCCAGCTCACCACGTCCGGGACAGGGATCAGATACGCAGTATTTT
TRBV7-9	TRBJ1-2	.	.	CASSPLSDGYTF	TGTGCCAGCAGCCCTCTCTCCGATGGCTACACCTTC
TRBV7-9	TRBJ2-7	few	TRBD1	CASSFGTATYYEQYF	TGTGCCAGCAGCTTCGGGACAGCTACATACTACGAGCAGTACTTC
TRBV10-3	TRBJ2-7	.	TRBD1	CAISDPLRGPYEQYF	TGTGCCATCAGTGACCCCCTTAGGGGGCCATACGAGCAGTACTTC
TRBV10-1	TRBJ2-5	.	TRBD1	CASSESKQGQETQYF	TGCGCCAGCAGTGAGTCGAAACAGGGACAGGAGACCCAGTACTTC
TRBV27	TRBJ2-5	.	TRBD1	CATGTGGGETQYF	TGTGCCACTGGGACAGGGGGTGGGGAGACCCAGTACTTC
TRBV5-1	TRBJ2-6	.	.	CASRGNSGANVLTF	TGCGCCAGCCGAGGTAACTCTGGGGCCAACGTCCTGACTTTC
TRBV27	TRBJ1-1	.	.	CASSLTGGPGVTEAFF	TGTGCCAGCAGTTTAACGGGGGGACCGGGGGTCACTGAAGCTTTCTTT
TRBV27	TRBJ1-1	.	.	CATRPQGQRTEAFF	TGTGCCACCCGACCCCAGGGTCAGCGTACTGAAGCTTTCTTT